The 25 T cell receptor beta chains reported below all come from one sample, sequenced in a study of metastatic and nonmetastatic thyroid tumors (dated by TCRdb to 2020 to 2022). The library was built by means of PCR. The data were produced on an Illumina HiSeq 4000. TCRdb's own reprocessing of the public reads used fastp at Q25 and MiXCR and kept productive beta chains. This sample lists about 15,000 clones; 25% to 30% were detected once. The top ten constitute around 12% of the sample. None of the patients had been given any treatment before thyroid surgery. The specimen sequenced was tumor tissue. These receptors were collected from a male donor with papillary thyroid cancer or a benign thyroid nodule (not recorded which). Some clones in this sample may be carry-over from other donors' samples.

This clone was observed many times. A much more abundant neighbour one base away suggests this may be a read error. The V gene is TRBV7-3, the J gene TRBJ2-3, with D hard to call. This CDR3 comprises 14 residues. Germline values: CDR1 SGHTA, CDR2 FQGTGA. In DNA, the CDR3 is TGTGCCAGCAGCCCTCATGTTGGCACAGATGCGCAGTATTTT. This gives the protein CASSPHVGTDAQYF.

Note on this clone: Germline and junction disagree at one end, which may indicate a read error. This chain connects TRBV5-1 to TRBJ2-5, with 7 bases identical to TRBD2. Germline V CDR1 and CDR2: SGHRS, YFSETQ. The CDR3 totals 15 residues. The DNA for the CDR3 is TGCGCCAGCAGCTTGGGGTCCGAGACGCGGGAGACACAGTACTTC. Translated: CASSLGSETRETQYF.

The gene calls are TRBV20-1 and TRBJ1-1; D is unresolved. Germline CDR1 is DFQATT and CDR2 is SNEGSKA (reference sequence). The CDR3 sequence is 13 residues long. Trimming stripped 2 bases from V and 4 bases from J, with 11 bases between. CDR3 nucleotide sequence: TGCAGTGCTAGAACTTACAGTACCACTGAAGCTTTCTTT. Amino acids: CSARTYSTTEAFF.

This clone has a handful of counts. This chain uses TRBV28 with TRBJ1-1; TRBD1 might be the D (6 bases). The CDR3 is 13 residues long. V was cut by 6 bases and J by 1 base, with 9 bases left in between. Germline lookup yields CDR1 MDHEN and CDR2 SYDVKM. In DNA, the CDR3 is TGTGCCAGCAGGTTGACAGGGAACACTGAAGCTTTCTTT. Its protein is CASRLTGNTEAFF.

The V gene is TRBV11-2, the J gene TRBJ1-4; tentatively, D is TRBD1 (5 bases). From germline, CDR1 is SGHAT and CDR2 FQNNGV. This CDR3 has 15 residues. V was cut by 8 bases and J by 4 bases, with 17 bases left in between. The CDR3 reads CASQIGQTNNEKLFF. CDR3 coding DNA: TGTGCCAGCCAAATCGGACAAACGAATAATGAAAAACTGTTTTTT.

This clone was recorded many times. A much bigger clone sits one base away, suggesting this may be a read error. This chain links TRBV12-3 or TRBV12-4 with TRBJ2-1; no definite D call. The CDR3 loop spans 12 amino acids. For the CDR3, the DNA is TGTGCCAGCGGGTCGGGCTTCAATGAGCAGTCCTTC. Translation gives CASGSGFNEQSF.

This clone appeared a few times. This chain joins TRBV11-2 and TRBJ1-6; weak D call: TRBD1 (5 bases). V gave up 4 bases and J gave up 7 bases, with 14 bases separating them. This CDR3 is 15 amino acids long. The germline V gene has CDR1 SGHAT and CDR2 FQNNGV. The CDR3 DNA is TGTGCCAGCAGCTCGTTGGGGGTTGGGAATTCACCCCTCCACTTT. It specifies CASSSLGVGNSPLHF.

J is TRBJ2-2 and V is TRBV9; TRBD2 matches 8 bases. CDR3 length: 15 amino acids. V lost 0 bases, J lost 6 bases, and 4 bases stayed unmatched. Germline loops: CDR1 SGDLS, CDR2 YYNGEE. The CDR3 is CASSVAGGWAGELFF. In DNA, the CDR3 is TGTGCCAGCAGCGTAGCGGGAGGGTGGGCCGGGGAGCTGTTTTTT.

This clone has more than one count but fewer than ten. This sequence joins TRBV25-1 and TRBJ2-7, with 13 bases that match TRBD2. Germline V gives CDR1 MGHDK, CDR2 SYGVNS. Unmatched junction bases numbered 12, after V lost 7 bases and J lost 3 bases. The CDR3 sequence is 17 residues long. CDR3 coding DNA: TGTGCCAGCATAGGCTCACGGACTAGCGGGGGACACTACGAGCAGTACTTC. Amino acids: CASIGSRTSGGHYEQYF.

This clone has at least ten counts. The chain carries TRBV2 and TRBJ2-7, with 10 bases aligning to TRBD1. The CDR3 loop spans 15 amino acids. J gave up 3 bases and V 6 bases, and 8 bases lay outside the gene matches. Germline CDR1 and CDR2: SNHLY and FYNNEI. CDR3 coding DNA: TGTGCCAGCAGCGAAAACCGGGACAGGGGCTACGAGCAGTACTTC. It codes for CASSENRDRGYEQYF.

This chain uses TRBV20-1 with TRBJ2-1; tentatively, D is TRBD2 (7 bases). This CDR3 region has 16 residues. Germline CDR1 reads DFQATT; CDR2 reads SNEGSKA (reference sequence). Trimming removed 0 bases at V and 6 bases at J, with 18 bases between. This CDR3 reads CSARDNVGGGVNEQFF. Written as DNA, the CDR3 is TGCAGTGCTAGAGATAATGTGGGAGGGGGGGTCAATGAGCAGTTCTTC.

This clone has more than one count but fewer than ten. The chain recombines TRBV28 with TRBJ1-2; D perhaps matches TRBD1 (5 bases). The CDR3 runs 16 residues. Trimming shortened V by 3 bases and J by 5 bases, and 19 bases separated the two germline ends. Per germline, CDR1 MDHEN and CDR2 SYDVKM. The CDR3 sequence: CASSFPGRARGYGYTF. CDR3 DNA: TGTGCCAGCAGTTTTCCGGGCCGGGCGAGGGGATATGGCTACACCTTC.

This clone was observed many times. This sequence joins TRBV7-6 and TRBJ2-7; the match to TRBD1 covers 9 bases. Germline loops: CDR1 SGHVS, CDR2 FNYEAQ. This CDR3 has 13 residues. The trim removed 5 bases at V and 6 bases at J, leaving 5 bases unmatched. CDR3 coding DNA: TGTGCCAGCAGCCGAAACAGGGGGCGCGAGCAGTACTTC. Protein product: CASSRNRGREQYF.

Comment on this clone: At one of its ends the junction is not consistent with the germline gene, which may arise from a read error. J is TRBJ2-3 and V is TRBV7-3; weak D call: TRBD1 (6 bases). Germline V gene lookup returns CDR1 SGHTA and CDR2 FQGTGA. This CDR3 has 17 amino acids. In DNA, the CDR3 is TGTGCCAGCAGCCCCCAAGGACAGACACCTGGCACAGATACACAGTATTTT. Protein sequence: CASSPQGQTPGTDTQYF.

The chain links TRBV5-1 to TRBJ1-2, with D unclear. V was cut by 3 bases and J by 4 bases, with 13 bases left in between. This CDR3 spans 14 amino acids. Germline V gene lookup returns CDR1 SGHRS and CDR2 YFSETQ. CDR3 sequence (DNA): TGCGCCAGCAGCTCCAGCGGGATGGGCTATGGCTACACCTTC. Its protein product is CASSSSGMGYGYTF.

At least ten counts were recorded for this clone. A read error may explain this, as a much larger clone is one base away. Other DNA sequences of this sample code for an identical CDR3. V is TRBV6-1 and J is TRBJ2-4, with TRBD1 matching 9 bases. Unmatched junction bases numbered 12, after V lost 5 bases and J lost 16 bases. CDR1 and CDR2 from the germline V gene are MNHNS and SASEGT. The length of the CDR3 is 13 residues. The CDR3 nucleotides are TGTGCCAGCAGTCCGGACCCCGGGACAGGGCAATACTTC. Residues: CASSPDPGTGQYF.

The chain joins TRBV5-1 to TRBJ1-1; D is undetermined. The V gene's germline CDR1 is SGHRS and CDR2 YFSETQ. The V end was cut by 0 bases, the J end by 1 base, with 13 bases between. The CDR3 extends over 16 amino acids. The CDR3 here is CASSLGPPTRNTEAFF. The CDR3 nucleotides read TGCGCCAGCAGCTTGGGGCCCCCAACGAGGAACACTGAAGCTTTCTTT.

This clone has a single count. This chain joins TRBV11-1 and TRBJ1-2; 7 nucleotides line up with TRBD1. The CDR3 covers 16 residues. V trimming: 4 bases; J trimming: 5 bases; junction bases outside the gene matches: 13. Germline CDR1 reads SGHAT; CDR2 reads FQDESV (reference sequence). The DNA for the CDR3 is TGTGCCAGCAGCTCCGGGGGACAGATAACCGAGTATGGCTACACCTTC. Translated: CASSSGGQITEYGYTF.

By proportion, this clone is medium-sized. The V gene is TRBV11-2, the J gene TRBJ1-5, with a tentative D call TRBD1 (5 bases). Deletions cut 5 bases from V and 1 base from J, with 12 bases between. Germline V gene sequence: CDR1 SGHAT, CDR2 FQNNGV. CDR3 size: 15 residues. This chain's CDR3 is CASSQGRISNQPQHF. The CDR3 coding sequence is TGTGCCAGCAGCCAGGGACGGATAAGCAATCAGCCCCAGCATTTT.

The rearrangement joins TRBV19 to TRBJ1-2; D is unclear. Trimming removed 3 bases from V and 2 bases from J, with 13 bases in between. Germline-derived CDR1 and CDR2 are LNHDA and SQIVND (reference sequence). The CDR3 runs 15 residues. Written as DNA, the CDR3 is TGTGCCAGTAGTATTAATCCGGTTGCGAACTATGGCTACACCTTC. Translated: CASSINPVANYGYTF.

This clone has a count of ten or more. This chain links TRBV30 with TRBJ2-1, with 7 nucleotides matching TRBD2. Trimming took 2 bases from V and 12 from J; bases not matched to a gene: 25. CDR1 and CDR2 (germline): GTSNPN, SVGIG (reference sequence). The CDR3 loop spans 18 amino acids. This CDR3 is CAWSPLFRGGPSTGGQFF. The CDR3, as DNA: TGTGCCTGGAGTCCCTTATTCCGGGGAGGGCCCTCTACGGGGGGGCAGTTCTTC.

The chain carries TRBV11-2 and TRBJ2-2, with a possible D match to TRBD2 (5 bases). V was shortened by 2 bases and J by 5 bases, with 12 bases between the two germline ends. This CDR3 spans 15 amino acids. Germline CDR1 and CDR2: SGHAT and FQNNGV. Written as DNA, the CDR3 is TGTGCCAGCAGCTTAACCCCGGAGGTGACCGGGGAGCTGTTTTTT. It yields the protein CASSLTPEVTGELFF.

This clone was counted between two and nine times. V is TRBV28 and J is TRBJ2-1, with no clear D. This CDR3 spans 12 amino acids. Deletions cut 6 bases from V and 4 bases from J, with 7 bases between. In germline, CDR1 is MDHEN, CDR2 SYDVKM. The CDR3 coding sequence is TGTGCCAGCAGCCTTGAGTACAATGAGCAGTTCTTC. Translation gives CASSLEYNEQFF.

This clone has only a few counts. The chain is built from TRBV24-1 and TRBJ2-1; no clear D gene. The V end lost 3 bases, the J end lost 8 bases, and 4 bases lay between the germline ends. The CDR3 is made up of 11 amino acids. CDR1 and CDR2 from the germline V gene are KGHDR and SFDVKD. In nucleotides, the CDR3 is TGTGCCACCAGTGATGGCGATGAGCAGTTCTTC. Amino acids: CATSDGDEQFF.

The V and J genes are TRBV7-3 and TRBJ2-3; possibly TRBD1 or TRBD2 for D (6 bases each). The ends were cut back, 2 bases at V and 4 bases at J, with 10 bases in the middle. The germline V gene encodes CDR1 SGHTA and CDR2 FQGTGA. This CDR3 has 14 amino acids. The CDR3 sequence: CASSLGGLADTQYF. The DNA for the CDR3 is TGTGCCAGCAGCTTAGGGGGGCTCGCAGATACGCAGTATTTT.